This is a list of T cell receptor beta chains from one sample in a study of T cell repertoires in cytomegalovirus infection. TCRdb reanalysed the reads using MiXCR and keeps one entry per CDR3 protein. The sample holds approximately 500,000 distinct CDR3 sequences, 26% seen once. Specimen: PBMCs. The source is a human donor in good health (CMV status not recorded). Some clones in this sample may be carry-over from other donors' samples. Both conserved end residues are part of each CDR3. A D gene is named only where the DNA matches it firmly. Expanded clones are given a class, and other clones once, few, many or no size at all.

TRBV19	NA	NA	TRBJ2-1	CASSTTWGSYNEQFF	TGTGCCAGTAGTACCACCTGGGGCTCCTACAATGAGCAGTTCTTC
TRBV6-2/TRBV6-3	NA	NA	TRBJ2-1	CASRTGYGSYNEQFF	TGTGCCAGCAGAACCGGGTACGGCTCCTACAATGAGCAGTTCTTC
TRBV7-7	TRBD2	few	TRBJ2-2	CASSRDYNTGELFF	TGTGCTAGCAGCAGGGACTACAACACCGGGGAGCTGTTTTTT
TRBV7-2	NA	many	TRBJ1-2	CASSFPGRAPGGYTF	TGTGCCAGCAGCTTCCCGGGTAGGGCCCCCGGTGGCTACACCTTC
TRBV15	TRBD1	NA	TRBJ2-7	CATSTRQGPSAYEQYF	TGTGCCACCAGCACACGACAGGGCCCCTCGGCCTACGAGCAGTACTTC
TRBV2	NA	few	TRBJ1-3	CASSEETGNTIYF	TGTGCCAGCAGTGAGGAAACTGGAAACACCATATATTTT
TRBV11-2	TRBD2	few	TRBJ2-5	CASSPGSLAGVETQYF	TGTGCCAGCAGCCCAGGTAGTCTAGCGGGAGTAGAGACCCAGTACTTC
TRBV5-4	NA	once	TRBJ2-2	CASSTQGLSTGELFF	TGTGCCAGCAGCACCCAGGGGCTGAGCACCGGGGAGCTGTTTTTT
TRBV4-2	TRBD1	many	TRBJ2-7	CASSQGGSGQGIYEQYF	TGTGCCAGCAGCCAAGGAGGTTCAGGACAGGGGATCTACGAGCAGTACTTC
TRBV6-1	NA	few	TRBJ1-6	CASSEAGLGNSPLHF	TGTGCCAGCAGTGAAGCGGGGCTCGGGAATTCACCCCTCCACTTT
TRBV20-1	TRBD2	NA	TRBJ2-1	CSARDLSGSYEQFF	TGCAGTGCTAGAGACCTTAGCGGGAGTTATGAGCAGTTCTTC
TRBV20-1	NA	few	TRBJ2-7	CSAGGQSAYEQYF	TGCAGTGCTGGGGGGCAGTCAGCGTACGAGCAGTACTTC
TRBV7-9	NA	many	TRBJ2-1	CASTQGALAGRILNEQFF	TGTGCCAGCACCCAGGGGGCCCTAGCGGGGCGGATACTCAATGAGCAGTTCTTC
TRBV19	NA	NA	TRBJ1-1	CASTEWEDQNTEAFF	TGTGCCAGTACCGAATGGGAGGACCAGAACACTGAAGCTTTCTTT
TRBV4-1	TRBD2	NA	TRBJ2-5	CASSQEGREGLAGETQYF	TGCGCCAGCAGCCAAGAGGGCCGGGAGGGACTAGCGGGAGAGACCCAGTACTTC
TRBV29-1	NA	NA	TRBJ1-2	CSVAAESGYTF	TGCAGCGTTGCTGCTGAGAGTGGCTACACCTTC
TRBV12-3/TRBV12-4	NA	few	TRBJ1-1	CASSVGDNTEAFF	TGTGCCAGCAGTGTAGGGGATAACACTGAAGCTTTCTTT
TRBV4-1	NA	few	TRBJ1-2	CASSLRAGSGYGYTF	TGCGCCAGCAGCCTTAGGGCAGGGAGCGGCTATGGCTACACCTTC
TRBV7-2	NA	few	TRBJ2-3	CASSSLAVSDTQYF	TGTGCCAGCAGCTCCCTGGCTGTTTCCGATACGCAGTATTTT
TRBV14	NA	few	TRBJ2-1	CASSQGPVNEQFF	TGTGCCAGCAGCCAAGGACCGGTCAATGAGCAGTTCTTC
TRBV19	NA	NA	TRBJ2-3	CASSMGADPDTQYF	TGTGCCAGTAGTATGGGGGCTGACCCAGATACGCAGTATTTT
TRBV4-3	TRBD2	NA	TRBJ2-2	CASSPTSGRADGELFF	TGCGCCAGCAGTCCGACTAGCGGGAGGGCCGACGGGGAGCTGTTTTTT
TRBV11-3	NA	NA	TRBJ2-2	CASSRQPGGELFF	TGTGCCAGCAGCAGACAGCCCGGCGGGGAGCTGTTTTTT
TRBV9	TRBD2	few	TRBJ2-7	CASSPAGLDYEQYF	TGTGCCAGCAGTCCAGCGGGGCTTGACTACGAGCAGTACTTC
TRBV7-2	TRBD2	many	TRBJ2-1	CASSLRTSGTDEQFF	TGTGCCAGCAGCTTAAGGACTAGCGGGACGGATGAGCAGTTCTTC
TRBV7-8	TRBD1	few	TRBJ1-3	CASSLWTGASSGNTIYF	TGTGCCAGCAGCTTATGGACAGGAGCTTCCTCTGGAAACACCATATATTTT
TRBV4-2	NA	few	TRBJ2-1	CASSLIPGEGGLGQFF	TGTGCCAGCAGCCTTATTCCCGGAGAAGGGGGACTGGGGCAGTTCTTC
TRBV4-2	NA	few	TRBJ2-7	CASSQDLQGAYEQYF	TGTGCCAGCAGCCAAGACCTACAAGGGGCCTACGAGCAGTACTTC
TRBV20-1	TRBD2	NA	TRBJ2-1	CSATSGLAGYNEQFF	TGCAGTGCTACATCGGGACTAGCGGGGTACAATGAGCAGTTCTTC
TRBV12-3/TRBV12-4	NA	few	TRBJ2-2	CASSLAALRTGELFF	TGTGCCAGCAGTTTAGCGGCGCTCCGCACCGGGGAGCTGTTTTTT
TRBV6-2/TRBV6-3	TRBD2	many	TRBJ2-1	CASSTTGRYNEQFF	TGTGCCAGCAGCACTACCGGGAGGTACAATGAGCAGTTCTTC
TRBV7-2	TRBD2	NA	TRBJ2-2	CASSLTSGSTGELFF	TGTGCCAGCAGCTTAACTAGCGGGAGTACCGGGGAGCTGTTTTTT
TRBV7-3	TRBD1	few	TRBJ1-2	CASSQSNRGSGYTF	TGTGCCAGCAGCCAAAGCAACAGGGGTAGTGGCTACACCTTC
TRBV7-2	NA	many	TRBJ2-5	CASSQRGGVETQYF	TGTGCCAGCAGCCAAAGGGGGGGGGTAGAGACCCAGTACTTC
TRBV7-8	TRBD2	many	TRBJ2-1	CASSLLSGGYNEQFF	TGTGCCAGCAGCTTACTCTCCGGGGGGTACAATGAGCAGTTCTTC
TRBV2	NA	few	TRBJ2-1	CASSVSNVPGRFF	TGTGCCAGCAGTGTGTCGAATGTCCCTGGGAGGTTCTTC